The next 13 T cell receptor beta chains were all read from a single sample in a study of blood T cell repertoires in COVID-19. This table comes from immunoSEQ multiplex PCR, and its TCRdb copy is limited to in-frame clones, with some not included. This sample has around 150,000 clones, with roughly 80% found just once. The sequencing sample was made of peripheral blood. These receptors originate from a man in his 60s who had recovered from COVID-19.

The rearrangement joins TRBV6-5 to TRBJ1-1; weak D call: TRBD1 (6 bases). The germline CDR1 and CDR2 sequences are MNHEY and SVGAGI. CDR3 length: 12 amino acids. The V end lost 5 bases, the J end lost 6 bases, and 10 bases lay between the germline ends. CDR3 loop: CASSRGGPEAFF. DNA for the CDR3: TGTGCCAGCAGTAGGGGGGGACCTGAAGCTTTCTTT.

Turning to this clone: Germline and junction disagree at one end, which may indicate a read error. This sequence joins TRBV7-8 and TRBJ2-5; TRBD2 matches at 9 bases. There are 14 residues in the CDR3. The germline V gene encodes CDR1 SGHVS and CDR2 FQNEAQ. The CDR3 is CASSLAGTQETQYF. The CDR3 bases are TGTGCCAGCAGCCTAGCGGGGACACAAGAGACCCAGTACTTC.

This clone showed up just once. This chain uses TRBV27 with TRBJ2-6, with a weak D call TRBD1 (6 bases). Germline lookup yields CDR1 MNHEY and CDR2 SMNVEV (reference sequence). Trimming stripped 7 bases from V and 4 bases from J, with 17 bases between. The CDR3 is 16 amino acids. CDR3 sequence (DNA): TGTGCCAGCAAGGGGGACGCTGCCGGCGGGGCCAACGTCCTGACTTTC. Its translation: CASKGDAAGGANVLTF. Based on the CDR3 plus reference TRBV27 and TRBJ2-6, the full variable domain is EAQVTQNPRYLITVTGKKLTVTCSQNMNHEYMSWYRQDPGLGLRQIYYSMNVEVTDKGDVPEGYKVSRKEKRNFPLILESPSPNQTSLYFCASKGDAAGGANVLTFGAGSRLTVL.

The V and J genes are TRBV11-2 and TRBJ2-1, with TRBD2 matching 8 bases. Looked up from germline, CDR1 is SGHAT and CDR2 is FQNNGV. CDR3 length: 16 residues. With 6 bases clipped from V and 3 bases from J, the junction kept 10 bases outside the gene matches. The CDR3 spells CASSNTGTRHYNEQFF. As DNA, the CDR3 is TGTGCCAGCAGTAACACCGGGACTAGACACTACAATGAGCAGTTCTTC.

CDR3 DNA: TGCAGCCCCGGGACACCGCCCTTCGTTACCTTC. It translates to CSPGTPPFVTF. The chain couples TRBV29-1 to TRBJ1-2; TRBD1 might be the D (6 bases). V was pared by 8 bases and J by 14 bases, with 21 bases between. This CDR3 contains 11 residues. CDR1 is SQVTM, CDR2 ANQGSEA, per germline.

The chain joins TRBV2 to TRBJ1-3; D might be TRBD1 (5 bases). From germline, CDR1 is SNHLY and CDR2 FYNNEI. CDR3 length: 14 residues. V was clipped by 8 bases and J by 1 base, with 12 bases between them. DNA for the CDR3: TGTGCCAGCTTCCAGGGATCTTCTGGAAACACCATATATTTT. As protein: CASFQGSSGNTIYF.

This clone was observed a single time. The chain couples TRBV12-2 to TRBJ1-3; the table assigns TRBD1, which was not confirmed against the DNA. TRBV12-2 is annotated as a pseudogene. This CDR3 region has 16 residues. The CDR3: CASRSSQTGTGNTIYF. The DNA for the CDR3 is TGTGCAAGTCGCTCCTCTCAGACAGGGACTGGAAACACCATATATTTT.

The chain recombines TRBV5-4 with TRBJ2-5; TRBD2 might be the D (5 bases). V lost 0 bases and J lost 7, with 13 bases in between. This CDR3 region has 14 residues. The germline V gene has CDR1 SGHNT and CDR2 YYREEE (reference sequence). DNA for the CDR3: TGTGCCAGCAGCTTGGAGAAGCACGGGGTGACCCAGTACTTC. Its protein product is CASSLEKHGVTQYF.

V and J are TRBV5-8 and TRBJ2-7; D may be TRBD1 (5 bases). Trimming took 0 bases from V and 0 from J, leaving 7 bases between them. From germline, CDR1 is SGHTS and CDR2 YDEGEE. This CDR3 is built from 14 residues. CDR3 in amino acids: CASSLGDSSYEQYF. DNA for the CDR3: TGTGCCAGCAGCTTGGGAGACAGCTCCTACGAGCAGTACTTC.

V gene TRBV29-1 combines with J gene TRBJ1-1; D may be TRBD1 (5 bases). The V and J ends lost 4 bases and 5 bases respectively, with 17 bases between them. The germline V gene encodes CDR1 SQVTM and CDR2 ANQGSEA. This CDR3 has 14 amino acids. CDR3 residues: CSVVVTLGGTEAFF. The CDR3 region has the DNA TGCAGCGTTGTCGTCACTCTGGGGGGGACTGAAGCTTTCTTT.

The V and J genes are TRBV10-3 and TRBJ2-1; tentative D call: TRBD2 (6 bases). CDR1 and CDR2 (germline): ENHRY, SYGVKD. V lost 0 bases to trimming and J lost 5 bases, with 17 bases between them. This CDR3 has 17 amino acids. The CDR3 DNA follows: TGTGCCATCAGTGAGTCGCGGTTGGGCGGGGAGCACAATGAGCAGTTCTTC. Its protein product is CAISESRLGGEHNEQFF.

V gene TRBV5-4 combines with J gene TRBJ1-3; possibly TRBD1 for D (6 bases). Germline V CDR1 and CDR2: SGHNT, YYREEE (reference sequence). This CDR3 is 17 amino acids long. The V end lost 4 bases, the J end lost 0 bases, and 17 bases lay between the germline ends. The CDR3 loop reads CASSPGGGGLSGNTIYF. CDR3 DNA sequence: TGTGCCAGCAGCCCCGGGGGCGGGGGACTCTCTGGAAACACCATATATTTT.

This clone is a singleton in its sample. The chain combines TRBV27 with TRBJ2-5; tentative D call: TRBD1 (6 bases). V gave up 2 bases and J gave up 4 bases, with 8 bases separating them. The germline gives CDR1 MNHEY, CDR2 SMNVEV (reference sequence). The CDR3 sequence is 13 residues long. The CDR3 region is CASSLTGLETQYF. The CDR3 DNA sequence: TGTGCCAGCAGTTTAACAGGGCTAGAGACCCAGTACTTC.